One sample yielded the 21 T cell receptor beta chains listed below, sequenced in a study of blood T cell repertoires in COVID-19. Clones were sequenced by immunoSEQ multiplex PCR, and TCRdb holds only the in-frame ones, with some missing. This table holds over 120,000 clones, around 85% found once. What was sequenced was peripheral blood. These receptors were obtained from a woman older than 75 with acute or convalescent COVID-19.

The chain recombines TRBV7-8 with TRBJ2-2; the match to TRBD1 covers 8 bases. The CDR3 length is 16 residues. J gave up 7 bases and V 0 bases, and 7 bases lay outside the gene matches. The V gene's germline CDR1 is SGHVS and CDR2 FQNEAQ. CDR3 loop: CASSLAWTGSVGELFF. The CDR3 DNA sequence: TGTGCCAGCAGCTTAGCCTGGACAGGGTCGGTCGGGGAGCTGTTTTTT.

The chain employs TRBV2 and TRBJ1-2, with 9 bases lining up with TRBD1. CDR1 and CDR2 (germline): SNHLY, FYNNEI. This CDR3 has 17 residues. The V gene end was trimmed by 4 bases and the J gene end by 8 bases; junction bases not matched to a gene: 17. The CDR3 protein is CASSAPRDREPYGGYTF. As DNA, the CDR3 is TGTGCCAGCAGTGCCCCCCGGGACAGGGAACCCTATGGAGGCTACACCTTC. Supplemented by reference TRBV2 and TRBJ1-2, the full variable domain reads EPEVTQTPSHQVTQMGQEVILRCVPISNHLYFYWYRQILGQKVEFLVSFYNNEISEKSEIFDDQFSVERPDGSNFTLKIRSTKLEDSAMYFCASSAPRDREPYGGYTFGSGTRLTVV.

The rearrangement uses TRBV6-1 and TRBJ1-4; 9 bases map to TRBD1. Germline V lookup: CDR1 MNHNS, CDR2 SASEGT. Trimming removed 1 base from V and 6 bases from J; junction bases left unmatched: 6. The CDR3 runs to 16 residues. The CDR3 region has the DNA TGTGCCAGCAGTGAAGTCCGGACAGGGGACTATGAAAAACTGTTTTTT. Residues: CASSEVRTGDYEKLFF.

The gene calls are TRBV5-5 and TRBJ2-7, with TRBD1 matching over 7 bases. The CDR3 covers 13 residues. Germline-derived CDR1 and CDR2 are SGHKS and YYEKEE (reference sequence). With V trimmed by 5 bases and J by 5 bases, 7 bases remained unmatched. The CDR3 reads CASRPTGPHEQYF. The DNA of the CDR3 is TGTGCCAGCAGACCGACAGGGCCTCACGAGCAGTACTTC.

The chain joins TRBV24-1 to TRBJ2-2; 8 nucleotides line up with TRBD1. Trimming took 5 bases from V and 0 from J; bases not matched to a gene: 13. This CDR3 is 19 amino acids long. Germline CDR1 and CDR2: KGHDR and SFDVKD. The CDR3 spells CATSGISPGQDANTGELFF. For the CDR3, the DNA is TGTGCCACCAGTGGTATCTCTCCGGGACAGGACGCGAACACCGGGGAGCTGTTTTTT.

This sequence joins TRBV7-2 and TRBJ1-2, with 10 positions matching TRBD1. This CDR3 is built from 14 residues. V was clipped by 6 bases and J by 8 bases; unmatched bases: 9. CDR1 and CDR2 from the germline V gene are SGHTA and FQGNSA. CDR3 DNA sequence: TGTGCCAGCAGTTACCCGGACAGGGGGAAAGGCTACACCTTC. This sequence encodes CASSYPDRGKGYTF.

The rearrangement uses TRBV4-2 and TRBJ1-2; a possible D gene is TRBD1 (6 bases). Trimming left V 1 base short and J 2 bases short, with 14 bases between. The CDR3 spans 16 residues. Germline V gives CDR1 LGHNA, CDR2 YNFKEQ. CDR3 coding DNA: TGTGCCAGCAGCCAAGCGCCAGGGGCAGGGAACTATGGCTACACCTTC. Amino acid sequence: CASSQAPGAGNYGYTF.

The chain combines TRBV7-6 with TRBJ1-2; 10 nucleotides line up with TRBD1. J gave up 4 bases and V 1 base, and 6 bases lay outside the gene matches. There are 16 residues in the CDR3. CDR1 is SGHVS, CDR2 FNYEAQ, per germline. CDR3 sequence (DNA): TGTGCCAGCAGCTTAGGGGGGACAGGGGTTATCTATGGCTACACCTTC. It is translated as CASSLGGTGVIYGYTF. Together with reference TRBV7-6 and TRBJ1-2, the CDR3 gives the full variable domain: GAGVSQSPRYKVTKRGQDVALRCDPISGHVSLYWYRQALGQGPEFLTYFNYEAQQDKSGLPNDRFSAERPEGSISTLTIQRTEQRDSAMYRCASSLGGTGVIYGYTFGSGTRLTVV.

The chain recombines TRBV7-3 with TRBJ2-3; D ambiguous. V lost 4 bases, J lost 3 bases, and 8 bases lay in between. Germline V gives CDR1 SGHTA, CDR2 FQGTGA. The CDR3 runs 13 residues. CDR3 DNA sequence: TGTGCCAGCAGCTCCCCCGAGACAGATACGCAGTATTTT. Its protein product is CASSSPETDTQYF.

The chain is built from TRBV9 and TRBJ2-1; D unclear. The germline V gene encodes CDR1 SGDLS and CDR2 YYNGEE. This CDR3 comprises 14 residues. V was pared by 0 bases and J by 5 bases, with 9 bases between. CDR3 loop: CASSVGQLNNEQFF. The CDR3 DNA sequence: TGTGCCAGCAGCGTAGGGCAGTTAAACAATGAGCAGTTCTTC.

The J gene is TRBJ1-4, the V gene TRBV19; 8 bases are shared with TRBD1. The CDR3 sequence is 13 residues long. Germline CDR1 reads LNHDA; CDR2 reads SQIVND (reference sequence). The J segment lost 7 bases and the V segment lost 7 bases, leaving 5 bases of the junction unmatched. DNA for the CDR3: TGTGCCAGTAAGGACAGGGTTGGTGAAAAACTGTTTTTT. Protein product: CASKDRVGEKLFF.

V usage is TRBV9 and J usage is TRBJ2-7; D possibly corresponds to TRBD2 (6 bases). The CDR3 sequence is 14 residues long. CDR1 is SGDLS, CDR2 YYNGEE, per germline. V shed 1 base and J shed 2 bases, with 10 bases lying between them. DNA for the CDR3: TGTGCCAGCAGCGTATTTTGGGGGGCCTACGAGCAGTACTTC. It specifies CASSVFWGAYEQYF.

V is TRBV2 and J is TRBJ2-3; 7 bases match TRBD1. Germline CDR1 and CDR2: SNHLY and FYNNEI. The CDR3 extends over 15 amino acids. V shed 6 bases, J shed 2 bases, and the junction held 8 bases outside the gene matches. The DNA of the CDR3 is TGTGCCAGCAGAAGACAGGGAATAAACACAGATACGCAGTATTTT. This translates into CASRRQGINTDTQYF.

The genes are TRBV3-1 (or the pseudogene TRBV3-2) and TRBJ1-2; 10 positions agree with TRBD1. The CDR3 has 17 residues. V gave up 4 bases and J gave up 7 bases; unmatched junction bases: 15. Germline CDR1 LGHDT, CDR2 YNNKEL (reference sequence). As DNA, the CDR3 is TGTGCCAGCAGCCTTTCCTCCCTCATTGGGACAGGGGCTGGCTACACCTTC. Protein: CASSLSSLIGTGAGYTF.

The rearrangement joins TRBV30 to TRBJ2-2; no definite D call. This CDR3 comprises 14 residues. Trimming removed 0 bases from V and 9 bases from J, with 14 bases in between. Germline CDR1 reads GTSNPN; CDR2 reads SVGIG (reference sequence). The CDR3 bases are TGTGCCTGGAGTGTATCACACCCGCCCCGGGAGCTGTTTTTT. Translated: CAWSVSHPPRELFF.

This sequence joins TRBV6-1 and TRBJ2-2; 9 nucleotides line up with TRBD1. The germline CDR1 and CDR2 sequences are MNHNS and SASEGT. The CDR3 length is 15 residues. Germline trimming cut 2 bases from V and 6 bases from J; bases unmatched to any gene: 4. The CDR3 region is CASSEKGQGSGELFF. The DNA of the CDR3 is TGTGCCAGCAGTGAAAAAGGACAGGGGTCCGGGGAGCTGTTTTTT.

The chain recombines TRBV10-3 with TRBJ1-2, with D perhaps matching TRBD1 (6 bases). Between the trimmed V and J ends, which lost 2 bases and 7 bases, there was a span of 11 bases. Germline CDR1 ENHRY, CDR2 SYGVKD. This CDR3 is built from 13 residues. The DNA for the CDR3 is TGTGCCATCAGTGAGGTTACAGGGATTGGCTACACCTTC. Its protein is CAISEVTGIGYTF.

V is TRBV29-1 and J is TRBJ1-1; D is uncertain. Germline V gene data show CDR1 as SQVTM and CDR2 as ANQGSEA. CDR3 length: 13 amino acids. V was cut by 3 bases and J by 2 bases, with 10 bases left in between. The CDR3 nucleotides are TGCAGCGTTGATCTACAGTTAAACACTGAAGCTTTCTTT. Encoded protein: CSVDLQLNTEAFF. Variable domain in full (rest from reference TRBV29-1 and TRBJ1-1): SAVISQKPSRDICQRGTSLTIQCQVDSQVTMMFWYRQQPGQSLTLIATANQGSEATYESGFVIDKFPISRPNLTFSTLTVSNMSPEDSSIYLCSVDLQLNTEAFFGQGTRLTVV.

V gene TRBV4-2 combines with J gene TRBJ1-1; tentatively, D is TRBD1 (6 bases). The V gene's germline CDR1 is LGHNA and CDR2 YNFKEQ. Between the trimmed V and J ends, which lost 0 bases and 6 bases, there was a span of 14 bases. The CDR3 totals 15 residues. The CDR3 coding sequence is TGTGCCAGCAGCCAAGATTTAGGGGGGGCCGCTGAAGCTTTCTTT. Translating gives CASSQDLGGAAEAFF.

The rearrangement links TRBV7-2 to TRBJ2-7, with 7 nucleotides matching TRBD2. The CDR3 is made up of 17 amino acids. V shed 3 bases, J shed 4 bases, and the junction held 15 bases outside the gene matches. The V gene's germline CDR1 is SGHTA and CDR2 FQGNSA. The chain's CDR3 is CASSFSLPFGEGYEQYF. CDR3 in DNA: TGTGCCAGCAGCTTTAGTCTCCCTTTCGGGGAGGGGTACGAGCAGTACTTC. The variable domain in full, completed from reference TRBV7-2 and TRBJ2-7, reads GAGVSQSPSNKVTEKGKDVELRCDPISGHTALYWYRQSLGQGLEFLIYFQGNSAPDKSGLPSDRFSAERTGGSVSTLTIQRTQQEDSAVYLCASSFSLPFGEGYEQYFGPGTRLTVT.

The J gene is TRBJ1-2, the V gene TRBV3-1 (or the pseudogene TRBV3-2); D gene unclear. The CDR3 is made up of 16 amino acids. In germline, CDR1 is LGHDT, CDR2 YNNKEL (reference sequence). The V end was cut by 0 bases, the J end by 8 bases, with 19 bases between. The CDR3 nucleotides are TGTGCCAGCAGCCAAGAAGTTACGGGTTCTTATATGGGCTACACCTTC. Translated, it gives CASSQEVTGSYMGYTF.